This TCR beta chain was found in a study of control samples from healthy donors and cancer patients. Only in-frame clones appear in the TCRdb table, and some are missing; sequencing was by immunoSEQ multiplex PCR. The sample has more than 85,000 clones; around 89% are singletons. The CDR3 runs 12 residues. The V end was cut by 3 bases, the J end by 2 bases, with 2 bases between. Germline V gives CDR1 MNHEY, CDR2 SMNVEV (reference sequence). This chain uses TRBV27 with TRBJ1-5; D not certain. The clonotype originates from a woman between 45 and 60 years old in good health. The material sequenced was blood. The CDR3 reads CASSFGNQPQHF. CDR3 nucleotides: TGTGCCAGCAGTTTTGGCAATCAGCCCCAGCATTTT.